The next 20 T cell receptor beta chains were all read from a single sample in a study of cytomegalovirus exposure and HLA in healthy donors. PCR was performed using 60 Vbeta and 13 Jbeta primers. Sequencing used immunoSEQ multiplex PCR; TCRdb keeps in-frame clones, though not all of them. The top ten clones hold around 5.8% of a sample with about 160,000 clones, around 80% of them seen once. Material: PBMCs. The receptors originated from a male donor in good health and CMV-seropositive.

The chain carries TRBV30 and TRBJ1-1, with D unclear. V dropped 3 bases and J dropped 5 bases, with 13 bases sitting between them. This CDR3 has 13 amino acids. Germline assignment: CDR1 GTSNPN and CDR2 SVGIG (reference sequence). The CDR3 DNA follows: TGTGCCTGGAGCCGAGGCGAGAGGACTGAAGCTTTCTTT. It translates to CAWSRGERTEAFF.

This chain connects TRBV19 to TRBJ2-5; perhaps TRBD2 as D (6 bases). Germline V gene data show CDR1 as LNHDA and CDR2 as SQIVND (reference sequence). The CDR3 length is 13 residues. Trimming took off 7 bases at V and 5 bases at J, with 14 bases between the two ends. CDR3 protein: CASTGGGRETQYF. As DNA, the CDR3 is TGTGCCAGTACCGGCGGAGGGCGGGAGACCCAGTACTTC.

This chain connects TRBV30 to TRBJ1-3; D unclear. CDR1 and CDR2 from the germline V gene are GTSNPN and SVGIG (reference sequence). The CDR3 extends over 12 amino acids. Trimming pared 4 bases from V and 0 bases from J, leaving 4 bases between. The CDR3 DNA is TGTGCCTGGATGAGCTCTGGAAACACCATATATTTT. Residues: CAWMSSGNTIYF.

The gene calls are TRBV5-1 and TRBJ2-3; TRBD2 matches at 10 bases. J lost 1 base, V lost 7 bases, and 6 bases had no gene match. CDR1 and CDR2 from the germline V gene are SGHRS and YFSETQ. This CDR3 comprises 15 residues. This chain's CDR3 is CASGTGTSGTDTQYF. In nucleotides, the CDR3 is TGCGCCAGCGGAACCGGGACTAGCGGCACAGATACGCAGTATTTT.

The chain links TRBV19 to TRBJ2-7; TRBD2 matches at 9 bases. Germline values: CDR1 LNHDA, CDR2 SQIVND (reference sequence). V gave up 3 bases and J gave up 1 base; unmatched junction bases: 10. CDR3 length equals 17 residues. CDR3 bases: TGTGCCAGTAGTATTATTCATTCTAGCGGGGTATCCTACGAGCAGTACTTC. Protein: CASSIIHSSGVSYEQYF.

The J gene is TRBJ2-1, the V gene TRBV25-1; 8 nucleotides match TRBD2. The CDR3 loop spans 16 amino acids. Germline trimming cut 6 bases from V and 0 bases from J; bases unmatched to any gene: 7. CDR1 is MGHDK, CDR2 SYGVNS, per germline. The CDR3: CASRDPGGSSYNEQFF. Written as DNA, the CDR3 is TGTGCCAGCAGAGACCCGGGGGGGAGCTCCTACAATGAGCAGTTCTTC. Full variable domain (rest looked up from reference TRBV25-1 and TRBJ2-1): EADIYQTPRYLVIGTGKKITLECSQTMGHDKMYWYQQDPGMELHLIHYSYGVNSTEKGDLSSESTVSRIRTEHFPLTLESARPSHTSQYLCASRDPGGSSYNEQFFGPGTRLTVL.

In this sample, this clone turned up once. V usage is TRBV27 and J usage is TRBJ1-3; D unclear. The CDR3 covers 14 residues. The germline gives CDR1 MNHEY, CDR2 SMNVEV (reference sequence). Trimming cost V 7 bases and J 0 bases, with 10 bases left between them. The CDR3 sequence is CASKSGNSGNTIYF. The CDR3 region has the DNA TGTGCCAGCAAGAGCGGGAACTCTGGAAACACCATATATTTT.

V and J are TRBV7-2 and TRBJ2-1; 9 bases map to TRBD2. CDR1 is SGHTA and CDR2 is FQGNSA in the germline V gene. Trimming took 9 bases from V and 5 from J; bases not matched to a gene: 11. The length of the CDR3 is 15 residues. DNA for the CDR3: TGTGCCAGTACCTCCGGGACTAGCAGCGACAATGAGCAGTTCTTC. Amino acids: CASTSGTSSDNEQFF.

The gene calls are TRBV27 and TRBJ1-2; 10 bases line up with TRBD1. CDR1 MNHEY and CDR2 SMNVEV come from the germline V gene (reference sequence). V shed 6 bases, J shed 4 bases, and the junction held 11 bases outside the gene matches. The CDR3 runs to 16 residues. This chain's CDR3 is CASRPAGTGVSYGYTF. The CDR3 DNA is TGTGCCAGCAGACCAGCCGGGACAGGGGTTAGCTATGGCTACACCTTC.

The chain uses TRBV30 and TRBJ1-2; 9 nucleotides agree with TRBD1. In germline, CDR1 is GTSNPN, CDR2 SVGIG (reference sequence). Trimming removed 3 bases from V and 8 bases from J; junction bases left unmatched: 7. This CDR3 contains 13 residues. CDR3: CAWRDRGKWGYTF. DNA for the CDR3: TGTGCCTGGAGGGACAGGGGAAAATGGGGCTACACCTTC.

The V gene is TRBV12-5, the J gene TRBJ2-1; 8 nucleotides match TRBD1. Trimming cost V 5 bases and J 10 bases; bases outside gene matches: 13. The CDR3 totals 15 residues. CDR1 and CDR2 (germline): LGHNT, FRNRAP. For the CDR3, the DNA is TGTGCTAGTGGTCAGGGGGCAGGTGGAAAGGCAGAGCAGTTCTTC. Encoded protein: CASGQGAGGKAEQFF.

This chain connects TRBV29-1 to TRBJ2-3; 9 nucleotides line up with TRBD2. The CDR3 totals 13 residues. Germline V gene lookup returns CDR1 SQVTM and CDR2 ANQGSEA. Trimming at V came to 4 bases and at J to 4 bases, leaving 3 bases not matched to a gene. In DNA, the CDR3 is TGCAGCGTTGCGGCGGGAGGGGCAGATACGCAGTATTTT. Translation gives CSVAAGGADTQYF.

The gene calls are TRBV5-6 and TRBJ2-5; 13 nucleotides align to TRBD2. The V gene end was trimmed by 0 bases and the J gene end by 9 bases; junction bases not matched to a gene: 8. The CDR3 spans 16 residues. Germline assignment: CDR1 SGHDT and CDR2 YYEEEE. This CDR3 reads CASSLAGTSGIYPQYF. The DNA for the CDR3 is TGTGCCAGCAGCTTGGCCGGGACTAGCGGGATCTATCCCCAGTACTTC.

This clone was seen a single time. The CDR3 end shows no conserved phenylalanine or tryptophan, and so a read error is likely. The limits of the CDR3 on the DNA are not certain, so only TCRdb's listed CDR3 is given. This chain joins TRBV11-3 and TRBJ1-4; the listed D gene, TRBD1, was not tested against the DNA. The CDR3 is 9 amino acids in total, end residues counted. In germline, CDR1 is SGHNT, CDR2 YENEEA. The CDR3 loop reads CASRPQGRV.

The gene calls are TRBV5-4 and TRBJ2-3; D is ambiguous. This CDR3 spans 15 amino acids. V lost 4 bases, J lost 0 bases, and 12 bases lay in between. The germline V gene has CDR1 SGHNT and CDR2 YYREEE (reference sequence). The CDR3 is CASSPSIGSTDTQYF. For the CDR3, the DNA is TGTGCCAGCAGCCCTAGTATTGGAAGCACAGATACGCAGTATTTT.

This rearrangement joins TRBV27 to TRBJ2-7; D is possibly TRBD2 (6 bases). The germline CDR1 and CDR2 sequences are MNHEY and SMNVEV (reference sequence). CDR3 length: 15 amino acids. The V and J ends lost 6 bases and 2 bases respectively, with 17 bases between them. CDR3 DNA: TGTGCCAGCAGCCCCTCCGGGGGTGCCCCCTACGAGCAGTACTTC. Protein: CASSPSGGAPYEQYF.

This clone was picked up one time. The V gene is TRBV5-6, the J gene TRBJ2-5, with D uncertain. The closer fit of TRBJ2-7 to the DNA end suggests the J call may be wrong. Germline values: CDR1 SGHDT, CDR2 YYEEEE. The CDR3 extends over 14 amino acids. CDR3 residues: CASSLGTRDYEQYF. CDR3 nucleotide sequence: TGTGCCAGCAGCTTGGGGACGCGAGACTACGAGCAGTACTTC.

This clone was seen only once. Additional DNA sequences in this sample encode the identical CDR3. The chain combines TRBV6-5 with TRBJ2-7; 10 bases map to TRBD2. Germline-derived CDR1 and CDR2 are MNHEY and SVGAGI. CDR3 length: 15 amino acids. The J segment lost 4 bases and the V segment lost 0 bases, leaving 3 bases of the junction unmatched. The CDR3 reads CASSYSTSGDYEQYF. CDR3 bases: TGTGCCAGCAGTTACTCCACTAGCGGGGATTACGAGCAGTACTTC.

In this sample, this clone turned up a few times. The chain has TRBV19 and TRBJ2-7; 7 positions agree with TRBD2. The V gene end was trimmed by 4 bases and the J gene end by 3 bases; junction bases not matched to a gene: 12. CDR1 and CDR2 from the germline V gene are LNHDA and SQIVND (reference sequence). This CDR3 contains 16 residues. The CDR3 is CASSTHLAVGDYEQYF. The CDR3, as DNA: TGTGCCAGTAGTACCCACCTAGCGGTTGGGGACTACGAGCAGTACTTC.

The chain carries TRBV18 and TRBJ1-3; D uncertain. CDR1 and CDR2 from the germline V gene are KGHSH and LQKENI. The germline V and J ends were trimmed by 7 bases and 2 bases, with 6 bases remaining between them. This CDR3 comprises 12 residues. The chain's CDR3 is CASLRTGNTIYF. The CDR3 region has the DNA TGTGCCAGCTTGAGGACTGGAAACACCATATATTTT.